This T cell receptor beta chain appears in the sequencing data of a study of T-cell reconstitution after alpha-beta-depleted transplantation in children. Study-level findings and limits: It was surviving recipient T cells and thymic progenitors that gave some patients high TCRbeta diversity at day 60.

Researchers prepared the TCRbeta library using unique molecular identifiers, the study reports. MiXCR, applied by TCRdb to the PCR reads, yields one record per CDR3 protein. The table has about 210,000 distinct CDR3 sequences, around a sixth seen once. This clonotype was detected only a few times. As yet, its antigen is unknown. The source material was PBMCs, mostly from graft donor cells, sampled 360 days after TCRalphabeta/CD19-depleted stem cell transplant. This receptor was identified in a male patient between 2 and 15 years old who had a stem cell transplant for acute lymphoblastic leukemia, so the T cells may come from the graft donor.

CDR3 loop: CASSYRGRTYEQYF. As DNA, the CDR3 is TGCGCCAGCAGCTACCGGGGTCGGACCTACGAGCAGTACTTC. The V call is TRBV4-1, the J call TRBJ2-7; D might be TRBD2 (5 bases). In germline, CDR1 is MGHRA, CDR2 YSYEKL. Trimming took 5 bases from V and 2 from J, leaving 13 bases between them. The length of the CDR3 is 14 residues.